These T cell receptor beta chains were read from a single sample in a study of OX40 agonist ivuxolimab in advanced cancers. Assay used: immunoSEQ multiplex PCR; TCRdb lists only in-frame clones, some missing. This sample yields some 89,000 clones, of which about 81% are seen a single time; about 1.7% belongs to the top ten. The sample in question was CD4+ or CD8+ T cells sorted from blood, obtained in a trial of the OX40 agonist ivuxolimab. The receptor set was obtained from an adult with an advanced solid tumor such as melanoma, head and neck, liver or kidney cancer. CDR3s include the opening cysteine and the closing phenylalanine or tryptophan. The D gene is left open where the match is weak. Clone size is shown for a subset of rows, as once, few, many or a class of expanded clone.

size	D	V	J	DNA	CDR3
.	TRBD1	TRBV9	TRBJ2-5	TGTGCCAGCAGCGATAGACAGGGGGCTTCAGAGACCCAGTACTTC	CASSDRQGASETQYF
.	.	TRBV23-1	TRBJ2-4	TGCGCCAGCAGTCTGGATAGGGGAGCCAAAAACATTCAGTACTTC	CASSLDRGAKNIQYF
.	.	TRBV19	TRBJ1-5	TGTGCCAGTAGTATAAGGCCTAGCGATCAGCCCCAGCATTTT	CASSIRPSDQPQHF
.	.	TRBV28	TRBJ1-2	TGTGCCAGCAGTTTCCGGGCTAACTATGGCTACACCTTC	CASSFRANYGYTF
.	TRBD1	TRBV18	TRBJ1-3	TGTGCCAGCTCTCAACCGGGACAGATGGCGGGAAACACCATATATTTT	CASSQPGQMAGNTIYF
once	.	TRBV6-5	TRBJ1-5	TGTGCCAGCAGGGGGAACAGGGAGGATCAGCCCCAGCATTTT	CASRGNREDQPQHF
.	TRBD2	TRBV30	TRBJ2-1	TGTGCCTGGAGGGGATTAGCGGGGCTCTCCTACAATGAGCAGTTCTTC	CAWRGLAGLSYNEQFF
.	.	TRBV6-1	TRBJ2-3	TGTGCCAGCAAATCACACACAGATACGCAGTATTTT	CASKSHTDTQYF
.	.	TRBV2	TRBJ2-1	TGTGCCAGTCTCAGGCGGGGAGAGGGTGAGCAGTTCTTC	CASLRRGEGEQFF
.	TRBD1	TRBV7-2	TRBJ2-5	TGTGCCAGCAGCTCGTCAGGGGGCACGGAGACCCAGTACTTC	CASSSSGGTETQYF
.	TRBD1	TRBV6-5	TRBJ2-1	TGTGCCAGCAGTACCTGGACAGGGGGCAATGAGCAGTTCTTC	CASSTWTGGNEQFF
.	.	TRBV29-1	TRBJ2-2	TGCAGCGCCCCGGGGCCAGGACACGGGGAGCTGTTTTTT	CSAPGPGHGELFF
.	.	TRBV9	TRBJ2-7	TGTGCCAGCAGCTCCCAACATGGATCCTACGAGCAGTACTTC	CASSSQHGSYEQYF
few	TRBD1	TRBV29-1	TRBJ2-2	TGCAGCGTTGAAGATACCGGGACAGGGTTCGGGGAGCTGTTTTTT	CSVEDTGTGFGELFF
.	.	TRBV5-1	TRBJ1-1	TGCGCCAGCAGCACCTGGACAGTGAACACTGAAGCTTTCTTT	CASSTWTVNTEAFF
.	.	TRBV14	TRBJ1-3	TGTGCCAGCAGCCCACTGGGGGACCCGGACACCATATATTTT	CASSPLGDPDTIYF
.	TRBD1	TRBV7-8	TRBJ2-5	TGTGCCAGCAGCCCAACCTGGGACAGGGAGGAGACCCAGTACTTC	CASSPTWDREETQYF
.	.	TRBV5-1	TRBJ1-2	TGCGCCAGCAGCCCGGACACCGGGGGTAACTATGGCTACACCTTC	CASSPDTGGNYGYTF